These 22 T cell receptor beta chains share one sample of origin, sequenced in a study of shared clonotypes between healthy human individuals (TCRdb year 2020). Receptors were amplified or captured by the immunoSEQ multiplex PCR assay. TCRdb limited this immuneACCESS table to in-frame rearrangements with V and J called. A share of clones is missing; checked studies link under half to unresolved V genes, and the rest is unexplained. In this sample the table shows over a million clones, 98% of which occur a single time. The ten most abundant clones make up roughly 0.35% of the sample. Source material: naive CD4+ T cells sorted from blood. The cell subset or site label corresponds to: CD45RA+ positively selected. These receptors were taken from a man aged 25 to 40 in good health.

The chain links TRBV7-2 to TRBJ2-7, with 7 bases matching TRBD2. This CDR3 has 20 residues. Per the germline V gene, CDR1 is SGHTA and CDR2 is FQGNSA. V lost 0 bases to trimming and J lost 0 bases; unmatched junction nucleotides: 17. The CDR3 spells CASSLAGKLLAEETSYEQYF. In DNA form, the CDR3 reads TGTGCCAGCAGCTTAGCGGGCAAGTTGCTAGCGGAAGAGACCTCCTACGAGCAGTACTTC.

The chain combines TRBV9 with TRBJ2-3; D gene ambiguous. The CDR3 consists of 14 residues. Germline V gives CDR1 SGDLS, CDR2 YYNGEE. Trimming left V 0 bases short and J 2 bases short, with 7 bases between. Written as DNA, the CDR3 is TGTGCCAGCAGCGTAGCCCCCTACACAGATACGCAGTATTTT. This encodes CASSVAPYTDTQYF.

This CDR3 is CASSPTGGTATNEKLFF. In DNA form, the CDR3 reads TGCGCCAGCAGCCCGACAGGGGGAACGGCAACTAATGAAAAACTGTTTTTT. The V gene is TRBV4-1, the J gene TRBJ1-4; the match to TRBD1 covers 9 bases. The CDR3 has 17 amino acids. Germline V gene lookup returns CDR1 MGHRA and CDR2 YSYEKL. V lost 4 bases, J lost 0 bases, and 6 bases stayed unmatched.

The genes are TRBV10-1 and TRBJ1-1, with TRBD1 matching 8 bases. The CDR3 is 15 residues long. Germline loops: CDR1 WNHNN, CDR2 SYGVQD (reference sequence). The V and J ends lost 6 bases and 3 bases, in that order; junction bases with no gene match: 9. In DNA form, the CDR3 reads TGCGCCAGCAGCGGACAGGGCCGAGGGGACACTGAAGCTTTCTTT. Its protein is CASSGQGRGDTEAFF.

Notes on this clone: Within the sample, other DNA sequences also encode this same CDR3. The chain couples TRBV18 to TRBJ2-3, with a weak D call TRBD2 (5 bases). Germline V gene data show CDR1 as KGHSH and CDR2 as LQKENI. This CDR3 has 14 residues. Trimming pared 3 bases from V and 0 bases from J, leaving 7 bases between. The CDR3 DNA reads TGTGCCAGCTCACCGCGGACTAGCACAGATACGCAGTATTTT. Amino acid sequence: CASSPRTSTDTQYF.

The chain recombines TRBV7-9 with TRBJ2-5, with TRBD1 matching over 9 bases. After removal of 3 bases from V and 4 bases from J, the junction contained 3 bases not matched to a gene. The CDR3 is made up of 14 amino acids. Germline V gene lookup returns CDR1 SEHNR and CDR2 FQNEAQ (reference sequence). The CDR3 DNA follows: TGTGCCAGCAGCTTGATGGGACAGGGAGAGACCCAGTACTTC. It specifies CASSLMGQGETQYF.

The genes are TRBV7-3 and TRBJ2-3; D might be TRBD1 (5 bases). CDR1 is SGHTA and CDR2 is FQGTGA in the germline V gene. V shed 6 bases and J shed 0 bases, with 13 bases lying between them. The CDR3 length is 15 residues. This chain's CDR3 is CASSDSGFSTDTQYF. As DNA, the CDR3 is TGTGCCAGCAGTGATTCAGGGTTTAGCACAGATACGCAGTATTTT.

The chain joins TRBV9 to TRBJ2-3; a weak D match, TRBD1 (5 bases). This CDR3 region has 13 residues. The germline CDR1 and CDR2 sequences are SGDLS and YYNGEE. The V end lost 3 bases, the J end lost 4 bases, and 9 bases lay between the germline ends. The CDR3 is CASSATGSDTQYF. The DNA of the CDR3 is TGTGCCAGCAGCGCAACAGGATCAGATACGCAGTATTTT.

This rearrangement joins TRBV28 to TRBJ2-3; 9 bases map to TRBD1. Germline V CDR1 and CDR2: MDHEN, SYDVKM. The CDR3 runs 12 residues. The ends lost 5 bases at V and 12 bases at J; junction bases unmatched: 6. The CDR3 region is CASSQPGQGQYF. The CDR3 DNA reads as TGTGCCAGCAGTCAACCGGGACAGGGCCAGTATTTT.

The chain employs TRBV28 and TRBJ1-5, with a tentative D call TRBD1 (6 bases). Trimming left V 3 bases short and J 1 base short, with 10 bases between. This CDR3 comprises 15 residues. The germline V gene has CDR1 MDHEN and CDR2 SYDVKM. The CDR3, as DNA: TGTGCCAGCAGTTTTCGGGGGCCGAGCAATCAGCCCCAGCATTTT. This encodes CASSFRGPSNQPQHF.

The chain is built from TRBV7-2 and TRBJ1-4; weak D call: TRBD1 (5 bases). Trimming cost V 3 bases and J 8 bases, with 16 bases left between them. The CDR3 has 15 amino acids. Looked up from germline, CDR1 is SGHTA and CDR2 is FQGNSA. CDR3 sequence: CASSLGGAGLEKLFF. CDR3 DNA: TGTGCCAGCAGCTTGGGGGGAGCTGGTTTGGAAAAACTGTTTTTT.

The chain is built from TRBV18 and TRBJ2-7, with 11 bases lining up with TRBD1. CDR1 and CDR2 (germline): KGHSH, LQKENI. With V trimmed by 5 bases and J by 2 bases, 5 bases remained unmatched. This CDR3 comprises 15 residues. CDR3 DNA: TGTGCCAGCTCATCGGGACAGGGGGGGACCTACGAGCAGTACTTC. This translates into CASSSGQGGTYEQYF.

V gene TRBV5-1 combines with J gene TRBJ1-1, with D possibly matching TRBD1 (6 bases). Deletions cut 4 bases from V and 6 bases from J, with 10 bases between. Per the germline V gene, CDR1 is SGHRS and CDR2 is YFSETQ. CDR3 length equals 12 residues. The DNA of the CDR3 is TGCGCCAGCAGCGTCGACAGGTCTGAAGCTTTCTTT. This codes for CASSVDRSEAFF.

The rearrangement joins TRBV29-1 to TRBJ1-3, with no clear D. Trimming cost V 4 bases and J 0 bases, with 4 bases left between them. The germline V gene encodes CDR1 SQVTM and CDR2 ANQGSEA. The CDR3 runs 12 residues. CDR3: CSVGRSGNTIYF. The DNA of the CDR3 is TGCAGCGTTGGGCGCTCTGGAAACACCATATATTTT. Drawing the rest from reference TRBV29-1 and TRBJ1-3, the complete variable domain is SAVISQKPSRDICQRGTSLTIQCQVDSQVTMMFWYRQQPGQSLTLIATANQGSEATYESGFVIDKFPISRPNLTFSTLTVSNMSPEDSSIYLCSVGRSGNTIYFGEGSWLTVV.

The chain links TRBV10-3 to TRBJ2-3; 7 positions match TRBD2. CDR3 size: 12 residues. Germline lookup yields CDR1 ENHRY and CDR2 SYGVKD. The junction had 1 base not matched to a gene; V was cut back by 6 bases and J by 4 bases. The CDR3: CAIRAGADTQYF. The DNA for the CDR3 is TGTGCCATCAGGGCGGGAGCAGATACGCAGTATTTT.

The rearrangement links TRBV11-2 to TRBJ2-2; D not resolved. This CDR3 contains 16 residues. From germline, CDR1 is SGHAT and CDR2 FQNNGV. Trimming took 7 bases from V and 7 from J, leaving 22 bases between them. The CDR3 protein is CASTYSTWYEHGELFF. The CDR3 DNA is TGTGCCAGCACTTACAGTACGTGGTATGAACACGGGGAGCTGTTTTTT.

The chain employs TRBV28 and TRBJ2-1; tentatively, D is TRBD2 (6 bases). The CDR3 loop spans 14 amino acids. Germline V lookup: CDR1 MDHEN, CDR2 SYDVKM. V shed 5 bases and J shed 8 bases, with 16 bases lying between them. CDR3 protein: CASSLLGTLHEQFF. CDR3 sequence (DNA): TGTGCCAGCAGTCTCCTCGGGACTTTGCATGAGCAGTTCTTC.

J is TRBJ1-1 and V is TRBV5-8; D is ambiguous. V lost 1 base to trimming and J lost 5 bases, with 9 bases between them. Germline loops: CDR1 SGHTS, CDR2 YDEGEE. CDR3 length: 13 residues. The chain's CDR3 is CASSLTLRTEAFF. CDR3 coding DNA: TGTGCCAGCAGCTTGACTCTGCGGACTGAAGCTTTCTTT.

The rearrangement joins TRBV10-3 to TRBJ2-7; 12 bases are a match to TRBD2. Germline values: CDR1 ENHRY, CDR2 SYGVKD. CDR3 length: 15 residues. V shed 4 bases and J 6 bases; nucleotides not matched to a gene: 7. In DNA form, the CDR3 reads TGTGCCATCAGTGTCTCGACTAGCGGGAGCCCCGAGCAGTACTTC. Translation gives CAISVSTSGSPEQYF.

The chain joins TRBV4-3 to TRBJ2-3, with 9 bases lining up with TRBD1. The V segment lost 0 bases and the J segment 2 bases; nucleotides outside the gene matches: 3. The CDR3 covers 16 residues. Germline-derived CDR1 and CDR2 are LGHNA and YSLEER. The CDR3 bases are TGCGCCAGCAGCCAAGATACAGGGGGCGCCACAGATACGCAGTATTTT. This encodes CASSQDTGGATDTQYF.

This chain joins TRBV9 and TRBJ1-1, with unresolved D. Trimming removed 3 bases at V and 0 bases at J, with 9 bases between. There are 14 residues in the CDR3. CDR1 is SGDLS, CDR2 YYNGEE, per germline. The CDR3 DNA reads TGTGCCAGCAGCGCCGGATCGATGAACACTGAAGCTTTCTTT. Translation: CASSAGSMNTEAFF.

The chain recombines TRBV28 with TRBJ2-3, with 9 bases matching TRBD1. Trimming removed 6 bases from V and 4 bases from J; junction bases left unmatched: 14. Looked up from germline, CDR1 is MDHEN and CDR2 is SYDVKM. CDR3 length equals 17 residues. The chain's CDR3 is CASSSGQGGVLSDTQYF. The CDR3 region has the DNA TGTGCCAGCAGCTCGGGACAGGGAGGGGTTTTATCAGATACGCAGTATTTT.